This T cell receptor (beta chain) was found in a study of patients and donors after allogeneic stem cell transplantation. Germline assignment: CDR1 MNHNY and CDR2 SVGAGI (reference sequence). V was clipped by 2 bases and J by 9 bases; unmatched bases: 13. The CDR3 extends over 17 amino acids. From the RT-PCR reads, TCRdb called clonotypes with MiXCR, one entry per CDR3 protein. The repertoire holds a few hundred thousand distinct CDR3 sequences, with about 37% as singletons. Specimen: blood, either unsorted or a sorted T cell fraction (not recorded which). This chain connects TRBV6-6 to TRBJ1-6, with 7 bases matching TRBD1. The receptor's source is a human donor who was either an allogeneic HSCT recipient or a stem cell or donor lymphocyte infusion donor (not recorded which). It is not recorded whose cells these are; they may come from a transplant donor. The CDR3: CASSYQSQGGISSPLHF. The DNA of the CDR3 is TGTGCCAGCAGTTACCAATCCCAGGGGGGCATAAGTTCACCCCTCCACTTT.